Each of the 18 T cell receptor beta chains below was sequenced from the same sample in a study of blood T cell repertoires in COVID-19. TCRdb keeps only in-frame clones here, not all; method: immunoSEQ multiplex PCR. The sample holds 250,000 to 300,000 clones, around nine tenths seen once. Sequenced: peripheral blood. These receptors all stem from a woman in her 30s with COVID-19, enrolled during active disease.

The rearrangement joins TRBV19 to TRBJ2-1, with 7 bases matching TRBD2. Germline V CDR1 and CDR2: LNHDA, SQIVND (reference sequence). This CDR3 has 16 amino acids. V dropped 4 bases and J dropped 10; count of bases not matched to a gene: 16. The CDR3 region has the DNA TGTGCCAGTAGTAAAAGCGAGCGGGGCAGTGGAGGAGAGCAGTTCTTC. It codes for CASSKSERGSGGEQFF.

The V call is TRBV5-8, the J call TRBJ2-7; D is undetermined. Trimming removed 0 bases at V and 2 bases at J, with 6 bases between. This CDR3 has 13 residues. Germline loops: CDR1 SGHTS, CDR2 YDEGEE. The CDR3 sequence is CASSLDRAYEQYF. CDR3 nucleotide sequence: TGTGCCAGCAGCTTGGACCGAGCCTACGAGCAGTACTTC. The full variable domain, completed using reference TRBV5-8 and TRBJ2-7, is EAGVTQSPTHLIKTRGQQATLRCSPISGHTSVYWYQQALGLGLQFLLWYDEGEERNRGNFPPRFSGRQFPNYSSELNVNALELEDSALYLCASSLDRAYEQYFGPGTRLTVT.

The chain combines TRBV29-1 with TRBJ2-3; 9 positions agree with TRBD2. CDR1 is SQVTM and CDR2 is ANQGSEA in the germline V gene. V lost 7 bases, J lost 2 bases, and 7 bases stayed unmatched. There are 14 residues in the CDR3. This CDR3 reads CSARLAVNTDTQYF. The CDR3 DNA sequence: TGCAGCGCTAGACTAGCGGTAAACACAGATACGCAGTATTTT.

The chain carries TRBV18 and TRBJ2-3, with 7 bases aligning to TRBD2. In germline, CDR1 is KGHSH, CDR2 LQKENI. CDR3 size: 14 residues. Germline trimming cut 6 bases from V and 1 base from J; bases unmatched to any gene: 4. Here the CDR3 reads CASSRGRRTDTQYF. DNA of the CDR3: TGTGCCAGCTCCCGCGGGAGACGCACAGATACGCAGTATTTT.

The chain links TRBV7-9 to TRBJ1-6; 9 bases map to TRBD1. Germline-derived CDR1 and CDR2 are SEHNR and FQNEAQ (reference sequence). This CDR3 contains 14 residues. The V and J ends lost 5 bases and 9 bases, in that order; junction bases with no gene match: 5. The CDR3 here is CASSEGTGRSPLHF. The CDR3 DNA reads TGTGCCAGCAGCGAGGGGACAGGGCGTTCACCCCTCCACTTT.

V gene TRBV21-1 combines with J gene TRBJ1-2. TRBV21-1 represents a pseudogene. The CDR3 is 16 amino acids. The CDR3 is CASSKESPAVNYGYTF. For the CDR3, the DNA is TGTGCCAGCAGCAAAGAATCCCCCGCGGTGAACTATGGCTACACCTTC.

This rearrangement joins TRBV28 to TRBJ2-1; D not certain. This CDR3 spans 12 amino acids. The V gene lost 10 bases and the J gene lost 9 bases, with 16 bases spanning the gap. Germline-derived CDR1 and CDR2 are MDHEN and SYDVKM. The CDR3 region is CATVPGGAEQFF. As DNA, the CDR3 is TGTGCCACCGTCCCCGGCGGAGCTGAGCAGTTCTTC.

V usage is TRBV3-1 (or the pseudogene TRBV3-2) and J usage is TRBJ1-1; 8 bases match TRBD1. CDR1 and CDR2 (germline): LGHDT, YNNKEL (reference sequence). CDR3 length equals 14 residues. With 4 bases clipped from V and 5 bases from J, the junction kept 6 bases outside the gene matches. CDR3 in DNA: TGTGCCAGCAGCCCGTCGACAGGGGAGACTGAAGCTTTCTTT. Protein product: CASSPSTGETEAFF.

This chain links TRBV4-3 with TRBJ2-1, with 9 bases identical to TRBD2. Trimming removed 1 base from V and 4 bases from J; junction bases left unmatched: 2. The CDR3 covers 15 residues. Germline V CDR1 and CDR2: LGHNA, YSLEER. CDR3 in DNA: TGCGCCAGCAGCCAAGGGCTAGCGGGATACAATGAGCAGTTCTTC. Translating gives CASSQGLAGYNEQFF.

This clone was detected once. The chain recombines TRBV6-5 with TRBJ2-2, with 9 bases fitting TRBD2. Germline loops: CDR1 MNHEY, CDR2 SVGAGI. The CDR3 runs to 16 residues. With 0 bases clipped from V and 5 bases from J, the junction kept 4 bases outside the gene matches. The DNA of the CDR3 is TGTGCCAGCAGTTACTCGAGGGCGGGAGGGACCGGGGAGCTGTTTTTT. Its protein product is CASSYSRAGGTGELFF.

The genes are TRBV7-6 and TRBJ2-5; D not certain. Germline CDR1 and CDR2: SGHVS and FNYEAQ. Trimming shortened V by 1 base and J by 3 bases, and 6 bases separated the two germline ends. CDR3 length equals 13 residues. CDR3 sequence (DNA): TGTGCCAGCAGCTTAGGACACGAAGAGACCCAGTACTTC. Translated, it gives CASSLGHEETQYF.

The table lists this clone with a few counts. J is TRBJ1-2 and V is TRBV6-2 or TRBV6-3; 7 bases line up with TRBD1. This CDR3 contains 13 residues. Germline V gene data show CDR1 as MNHEY and CDR2 as SVGEGT. With 6 bases clipped from V and 1 base from J, the junction kept 2 bases outside the gene matches. CDR3: CASSDRDNYGYTF. The CDR3 DNA reads TGTGCCAGCAGCGACAGGGATAACTATGGCTACACCTTC.

The J gene is TRBJ2-7, the V gene TRBV12-3 or TRBV12-4, with a possible D match to TRBD1 (5 bases). V lost 5 bases and J lost 6, with 11 bases in between. The CDR3 spans 12 residues. CDR3 nucleotides: TGTGCCAGCAGTCCAGGGCCGGCCGAGCAGTACTTC. This sequence encodes CASSPGPAEQYF.

V and J are TRBV3-1 (or the pseudogene TRBV3-2) and TRBJ2-3; D not certain. Germline V lookup: CDR1 LGHDT, CDR2 YNNKEL (reference sequence). V was clipped by 5 bases and J by 11 bases, with 14 bases between them. The CDR3 has 12 residues. CDR3 amino acids: CASSGDRVKQYF. The CDR3 bases are TGTGCCAGCAGCGGCGACCGGGTAAAGCAGTATTTT.

The chain uses TRBV7-9 and TRBJ1-6; 9 nucleotides align to TRBD1. Germline loops: CDR1 SEHNR, CDR2 FQNEAQ (reference sequence). The CDR3 extends over 15 amino acids. J was trimmed by 10 bases and V by 1 base; bases with no gene match: 5. CDR3 sequence: CASSLEQGAGSPLHF. As DNA, the CDR3 is TGTGCCAGCAGCTTAGAACAGGGGGCAGGATCACCCCTCCACTTT. Full variable domain (rest looked up from reference TRBV7-9 and TRBJ1-6): DTGVSQNPRHKITKRGQNVTFRCDPISEHNRLYWYRQTLGQGPEFLTYFQNEAQLEKSRLLSDRFSAERPKGSFSTLEIQRTEQGDSAMYLCASSLEQGAGSPLHFGNGTRLTVT.

The chain links TRBV19 to TRBJ1-1; 12 bases are a match to TRBD1. The V segment lost 7 bases and the J segment 6 bases; nucleotides outside the gene matches: 6. The germline gives CDR1 LNHDA, CDR2 SQIVND (reference sequence). The CDR3 has 14 amino acids. This CDR3 is CASNRDRGLAEAFF. The CDR3 bases are TGTGCCAGTAATCGGGACAGGGGGCTAGCTGAAGCTTTCTTT.

The rearrangement links TRBV3-1 (or the pseudogene TRBV3-2) to TRBJ2-4, with 9 bases that match TRBD2. Germline CDR1 is LGHDT and CDR2 is YNNKEL (reference sequence). J was trimmed by 6 bases and V by 0 bases; bases with no gene match: 3. This CDR3 comprises 15 residues. CDR3 nucleotides: TGTGCCAGCAGCCAAGATCGAGCGGGAGGAAACATTCAGTACTTC. It codes for CASSQDRAGGNIQYF.

The V gene is TRBV2, the J gene TRBJ1-3, with no clear D. Germline CDR1 is SNHLY and CDR2 is FYNNEI. There are 15 residues in the CDR3. V was clipped by 5 bases and J by 0 bases, with 11 bases between them. CDR3 in DNA: TGTGCCAGCAGTACGGACGGGATCTCTGGAAACACCATATATTTT. The encoded protein is CASSTDGISGNTIYF.